The 6 T cell receptor beta chains listed next were all sequenced from one sample in a study of technical replicates of blood from a few donors (dated by TCRdb to about 2017). The protocol used for the library was the immunoSEQ multiplex PCR assay. This immuneACCESS table, as held by TCRdb, lists in-frame sequences with V and J called but not all clones. Of the missing ones, under half trace to an unresolved V gene in checked studies; the others have no known cause. Recorded for this sample are over 10,000 clones; 94% of them occurred a single time. The ten biggest clones cover roughly 7.6% of the sample. Sequencing input: PBMCs. Receptors originate from a human donor in good health.

The chain links TRBV14 to TRBJ2-5; TRBD2 matches 9 bases. V was pared by 3 bases and J by 4 bases, with 6 bases of the junction left unmatched. CDR3 size: 15 residues. Germline V gene lookup returns CDR1 SGHDN and CDR2 FVKESK. The CDR3 sequence is CASSHPIAGAETQYF. Written as DNA, the CDR3 is TGTGCCAGCAGCCATCCGATAGCGGGAGCAGAGACCCAGTACTTC.

The rearrangement uses TRBV19 and TRBJ1-1; D gene unclear. CDR3 length: 14 residues. V gave up 0 bases and J gave up 2 bases, with 7 bases separating them. Germline V lookup: CDR1 LNHDA, CDR2 SQIVND (reference sequence). The CDR3: CASSIDTTNTEAFF. The DNA for the CDR3 is TGTGCCAGTAGTATAGACACAACAAACACTGAAGCTTTCTTT.

V is TRBV9 and J is TRBJ2-3, with 10 bases aligning to TRBD1. Germline-derived CDR1 and CDR2 are SGDLS and YYNGEE. CDR3 length: 16 residues. V lost 4 bases and J lost 1; bases outside the gene matches: 6. The CDR3 spells CASSPGTGVRTDTQYF. The CDR3 bases are TGTGCCAGCAGCCCAGGGACAGGGGTTCGCACAGATACGCAGTATTTT.

This clone occurred a few times. V and J are TRBV12-5 and TRBJ1-1; 8 bases agree with TRBD1. CDR1 is LGHNT, CDR2 FRNRAP, per germline. The length of the CDR3 is 13 residues. V trimming: 3 bases; J trimming: 5 bases; junction bases outside the gene matches: 2. The CDR3 DNA reads TGTGCTAGTGGTTTAACAGGGGGAACTGAAGCTTTCTTT. Translating it yields CASGLTGGTEAFF.

This clone was recorded once. The rearrangement uses TRBV6-5 and TRBJ2-7; a possible D gene is TRBD2 (6 bases). The length of the CDR3 is 14 residues. Germline V gene lookup returns CDR1 MNHEY and CDR2 SVGAGI. The ends were cut back, 8 bases at V and 7 bases at J, with 21 bases in the middle. The CDR3 spells CASGFPGSFSEQYF. Here the CDR3 DNA reads TGTGCCAGCGGTTTCCCCGGGAGCTTTAGTGAGCAGTACTTC.

This clone appeared once. The chain couples TRBV15 to TRBJ1-2; 7 bases fit TRBD1. After removal of 11 bases from V and 6 bases from J, the junction contained 12 bases not matched to a gene. The germline V gene has CDR1 LNHNV and CDR2 YYDKDF (reference sequence). CDR3 length: 13 amino acids. CDR3 region: CAVRDSGGDGYTF. Written as DNA, the CDR3 is TGTGCCGTCCGGGACAGCGGGGGGGATGGCTACACCTTC.